This TCR beta chain was recorded in a study of T cell clones after liver transplantation. Points from the study as a whole: Low donor cell numbers restricted donor-reactive repertoire measurement in a couple of subjects. Post-transplant, graft-donor-reactive CD4 TCRbeta sequences in blood dropped significantly in most of the 8 subjects. Rather than being deleted, graft donor-reactive T cells may have moved into the graft.

About this clone: As yet, its antigen is unknown.

Sequenced by immunoSEQ multiplex PCR; TCRdb stores in-frame clones only, minus some. The table has over 90,000 clones, 84% seen once. V was pared by 5 bases and J by 7 bases, with 12 bases between. The CDR3 is made up of 12 amino acids. Germline V gene lookup returns CDR1 SQVTM and CDR2 ANQGSEA. V usage is TRBV29-1 and J usage is TRBJ2-1, with no clear D. The receptor was isolated from a human patient who received a liver transplant. Some T cells may possibly be graft donor cells. This specimen consisted of CD4+ T cells from blood, obtained about 50 months after liver transplant. The chain's CDR3 is CSVSVAGNEQFF. The CDR3 nucleotides are TGCAGCGTTTCAGTGGCTGGGAATGAGCAGTTCTTC.